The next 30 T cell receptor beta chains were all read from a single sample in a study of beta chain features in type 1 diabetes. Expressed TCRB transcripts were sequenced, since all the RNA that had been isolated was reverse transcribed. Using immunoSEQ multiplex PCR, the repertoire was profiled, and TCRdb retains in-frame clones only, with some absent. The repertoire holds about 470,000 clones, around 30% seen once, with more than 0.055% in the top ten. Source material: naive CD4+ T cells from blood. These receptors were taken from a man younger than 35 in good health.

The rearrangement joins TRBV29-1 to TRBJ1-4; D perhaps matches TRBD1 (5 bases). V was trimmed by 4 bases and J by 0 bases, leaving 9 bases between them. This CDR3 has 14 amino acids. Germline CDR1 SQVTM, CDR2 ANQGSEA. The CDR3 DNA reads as TGCAGCGTTGTTGGGGGGACAACTAATGAAAAACTGTTTTTT. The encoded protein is CSVVGGTTNEKLFF.

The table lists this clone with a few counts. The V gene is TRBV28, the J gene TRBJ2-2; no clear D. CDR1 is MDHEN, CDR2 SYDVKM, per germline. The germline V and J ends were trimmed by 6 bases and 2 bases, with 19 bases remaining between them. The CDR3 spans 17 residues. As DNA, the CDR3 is TGTGCCAGCAGCCATTACTCGGTCGCCACCAACACCGGGGAGCTGTTTTTT. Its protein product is CASSHYSVATNTGELFF.

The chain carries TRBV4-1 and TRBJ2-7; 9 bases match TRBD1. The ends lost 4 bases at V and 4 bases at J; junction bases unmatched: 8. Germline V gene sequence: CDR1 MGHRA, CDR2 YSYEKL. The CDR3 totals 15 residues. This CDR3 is CASSPTGTGTYEQYF. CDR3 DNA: TGCGCCAGCAGCCCAACCGGGACAGGGACTTACGAGCAGTACTTC.

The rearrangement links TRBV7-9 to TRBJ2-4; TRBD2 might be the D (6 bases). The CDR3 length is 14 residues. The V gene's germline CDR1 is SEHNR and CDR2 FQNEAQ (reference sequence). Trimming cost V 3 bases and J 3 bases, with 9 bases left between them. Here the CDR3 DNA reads TGTGCCAGCAGCTTCGGAGGGGACAAAAACATTCAGTACTTC. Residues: CASSFGGDKNIQYF. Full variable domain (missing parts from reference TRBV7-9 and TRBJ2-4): DTGVSQNPRHKITKRGQNVTFRCDPISEHNRLYWYRQTLGQGPEFLTYFQNEAQLEKSRLLSDRFSAERPKGSFSTLEIQRTEQGDSAMYLCASSFGGDKNIQYFGAGTRLSVL.

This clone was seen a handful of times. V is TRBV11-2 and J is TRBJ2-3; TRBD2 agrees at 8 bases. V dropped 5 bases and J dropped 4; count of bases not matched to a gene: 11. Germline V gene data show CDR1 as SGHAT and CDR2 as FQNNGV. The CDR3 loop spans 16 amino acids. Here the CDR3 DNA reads TGTGCCAGCAGCCCCCGGGGGGGGGCTCCGGCAGATACGCAGTATTTT. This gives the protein CASSPRGGAPADTQYF.

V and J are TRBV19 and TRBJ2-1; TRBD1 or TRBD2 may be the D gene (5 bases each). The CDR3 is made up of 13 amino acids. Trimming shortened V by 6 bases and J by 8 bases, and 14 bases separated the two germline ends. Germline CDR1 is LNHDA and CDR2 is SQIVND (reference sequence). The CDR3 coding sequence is TGTGCCAGTAGGACGAGGGGTACGGATGAGCAGTTCTTC. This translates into CASRTRGTDEQFF.

The CDR3 here is CASSLRPSGRGDTQYF. In nucleotides, the CDR3 is TGTGCCAGCAGCTTAAGGCCCAGCGGGAGGGGAGATACGCAGTATTTT. The chain uses TRBV7-2 and TRBJ2-3, with 10 bases lining up with TRBD2. The trim removed 2 bases at V and 5 bases at J, leaving 7 bases unmatched. The CDR3 has 16 amino acids. CDR1 and CDR2 (germline): SGHTA, FQGNSA. Filled out from reference TRBV7-2 and TRBJ2-3, the complete variable domain reads GAGVSQSPSNKVTEKGKDVELRCDPISGHTALYWYRQSLGQGLEFLIYFQGNSAPDKSGLPSDRFSAERTGGSVSTLTIQRTQQEDSAVYLCASSLRPSGRGDTQYFGPGTRLTVL.

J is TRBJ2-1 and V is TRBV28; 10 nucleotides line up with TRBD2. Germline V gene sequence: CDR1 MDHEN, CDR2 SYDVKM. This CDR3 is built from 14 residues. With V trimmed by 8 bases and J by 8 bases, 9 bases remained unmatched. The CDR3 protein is CASLSGRAGYEQFF. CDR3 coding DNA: TGTGCCAGCTTGAGCGGGAGGGCCGGCTATGAGCAGTTCTTC.

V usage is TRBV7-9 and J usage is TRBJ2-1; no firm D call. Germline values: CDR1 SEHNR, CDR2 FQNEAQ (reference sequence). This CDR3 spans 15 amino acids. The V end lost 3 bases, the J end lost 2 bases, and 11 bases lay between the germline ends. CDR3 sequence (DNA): TGTGCCAGCAGCTTTTCGCCTGGGGCCTACAATGAGCAGTTCTTC. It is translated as CASSFSPGAYNEQFF.

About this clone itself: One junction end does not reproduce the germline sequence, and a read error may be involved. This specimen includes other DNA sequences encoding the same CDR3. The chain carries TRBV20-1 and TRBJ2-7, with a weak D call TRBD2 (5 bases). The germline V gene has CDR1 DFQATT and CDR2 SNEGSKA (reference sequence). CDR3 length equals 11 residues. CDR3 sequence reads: CSARGSYEQYF. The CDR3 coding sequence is TGCAGTGCGAGAGGGTCCTACGAGCAGTACTTC.

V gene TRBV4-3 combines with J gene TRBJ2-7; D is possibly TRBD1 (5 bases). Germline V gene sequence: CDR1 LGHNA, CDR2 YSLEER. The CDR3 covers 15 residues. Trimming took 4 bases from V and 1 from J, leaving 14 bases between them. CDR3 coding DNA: TGCGCCAGCAGCCCCCACCCAGGGAAGTCCTACGAGCAGTACTTC. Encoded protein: CASSPHPGKSYEQYF.

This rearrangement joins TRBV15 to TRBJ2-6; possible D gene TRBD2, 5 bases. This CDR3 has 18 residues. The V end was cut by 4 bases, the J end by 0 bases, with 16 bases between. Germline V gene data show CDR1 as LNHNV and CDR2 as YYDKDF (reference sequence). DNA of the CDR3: TGTGCCACCAGCATCCTCGGGGAACTGAGCTCTGGGGCCAACGTCCTGACTTTC. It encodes CATSILGELSSGANVLTF.

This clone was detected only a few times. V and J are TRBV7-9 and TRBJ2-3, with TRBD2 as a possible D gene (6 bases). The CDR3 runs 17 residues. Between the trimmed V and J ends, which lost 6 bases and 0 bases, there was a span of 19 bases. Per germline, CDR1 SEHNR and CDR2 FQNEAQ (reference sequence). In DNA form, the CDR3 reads TGTGCCAGCAGTATTACCCGCGGCGGGACTAGCACAGATACGCAGTATTTT. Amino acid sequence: CASSITRGGTSTDTQYF.

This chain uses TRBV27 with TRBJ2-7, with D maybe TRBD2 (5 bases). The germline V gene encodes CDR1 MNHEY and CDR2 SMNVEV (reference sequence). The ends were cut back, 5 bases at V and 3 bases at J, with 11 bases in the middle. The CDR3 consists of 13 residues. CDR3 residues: CASSPEGIYEQYF. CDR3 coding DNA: TGTGCCAGCAGTCCCGAGGGTATCTACGAGCAGTACTTC.

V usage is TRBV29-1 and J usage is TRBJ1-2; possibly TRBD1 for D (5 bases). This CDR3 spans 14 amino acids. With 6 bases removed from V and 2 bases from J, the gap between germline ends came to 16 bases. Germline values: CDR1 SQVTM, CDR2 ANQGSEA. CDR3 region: CSVGGQGQNYGYTF. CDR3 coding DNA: TGCAGCGTAGGAGGGCAGGGCCAAAACTATGGCTACACCTTC.

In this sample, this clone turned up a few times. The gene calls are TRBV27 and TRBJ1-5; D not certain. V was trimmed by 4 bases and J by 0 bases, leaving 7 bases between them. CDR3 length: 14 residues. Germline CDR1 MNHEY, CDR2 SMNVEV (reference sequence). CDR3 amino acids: CASSYTSSNQPQHF. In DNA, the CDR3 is TGTGCCAGCAGTTATACCAGTAGCAATCAGCCCCAGCATTTT.

Here the CDR3 reads CASRVQEGPGTDTQYF. CDR3 nucleotide sequence: TGTGCCAGCAGAGTTCAAGAGGGCCCGGGCACAGATACGCAGTATTTT. V usage is TRBV13 and J usage is TRBJ2-3, with a weak D call TRBD2 (5 bases). The germline CDR1 and CDR2 sequences are PRHDT and FYEKMQ (reference sequence). The CDR3 contains 16 residues. Trimming left V 6 bases short and J 1 base short, with 17 bases between.

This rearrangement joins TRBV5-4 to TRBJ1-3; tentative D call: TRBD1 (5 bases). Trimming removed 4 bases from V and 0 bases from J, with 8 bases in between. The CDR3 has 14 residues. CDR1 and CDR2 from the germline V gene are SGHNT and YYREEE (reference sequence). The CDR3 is CASSPGGSGNTIYF. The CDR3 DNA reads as TGTGCCAGCAGCCCCGGGGGCTCTGGAAACACCATATATTTT.

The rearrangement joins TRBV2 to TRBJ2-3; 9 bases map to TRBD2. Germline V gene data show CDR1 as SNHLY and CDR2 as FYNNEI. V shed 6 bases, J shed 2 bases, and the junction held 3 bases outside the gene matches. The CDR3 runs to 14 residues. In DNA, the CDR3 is TGTGCCAGCAGCGTAGCGGGGGTCACAGATACGCAGTATTTT. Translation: CASSVAGVTDTQYF.

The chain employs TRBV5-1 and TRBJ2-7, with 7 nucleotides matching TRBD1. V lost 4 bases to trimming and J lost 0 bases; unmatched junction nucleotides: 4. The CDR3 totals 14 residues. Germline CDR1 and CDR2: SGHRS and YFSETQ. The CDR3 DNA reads TGCGCCAGCAGCCCGGGACAGAACTCCTACGAGCAGTACTTC. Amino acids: CASSPGQNSYEQYF.

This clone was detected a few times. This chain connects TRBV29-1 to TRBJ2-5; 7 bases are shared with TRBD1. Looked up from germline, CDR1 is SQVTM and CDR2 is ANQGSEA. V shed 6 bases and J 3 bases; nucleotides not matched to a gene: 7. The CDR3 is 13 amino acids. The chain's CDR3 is CSVHRDRKETQYF. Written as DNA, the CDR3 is TGCAGCGTCCACCGGGACAGAAAAGAGACCCAGTACTTC.

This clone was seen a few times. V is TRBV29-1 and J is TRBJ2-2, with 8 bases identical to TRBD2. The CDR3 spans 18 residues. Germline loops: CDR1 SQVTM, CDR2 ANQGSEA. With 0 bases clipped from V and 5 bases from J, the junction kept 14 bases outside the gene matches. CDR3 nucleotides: TGCAGCGTTGAAGATTGGGGAAAGCGGGAGTCGGGAACCGGGGAGCTGTTTTTT. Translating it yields CSVEDWGKRESGTGELFF.

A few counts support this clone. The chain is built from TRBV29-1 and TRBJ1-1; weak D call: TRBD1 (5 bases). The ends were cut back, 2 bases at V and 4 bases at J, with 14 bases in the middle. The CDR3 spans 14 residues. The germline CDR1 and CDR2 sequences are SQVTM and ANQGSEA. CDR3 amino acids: CSVESDTKPTEAFF. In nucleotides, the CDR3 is TGCAGCGTTGAATCGGACACTAAACCCACTGAAGCTTTCTTT.

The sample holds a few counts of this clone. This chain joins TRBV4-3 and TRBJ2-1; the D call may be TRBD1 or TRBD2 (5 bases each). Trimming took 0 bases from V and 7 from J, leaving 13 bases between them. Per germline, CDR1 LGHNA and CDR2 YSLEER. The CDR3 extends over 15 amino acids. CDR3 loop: CASSQEGDVGNEQFF. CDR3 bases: TGCGCCAGCAGCCAAGAGGGGGACGTAGGGAATGAGCAGTTCTTC.

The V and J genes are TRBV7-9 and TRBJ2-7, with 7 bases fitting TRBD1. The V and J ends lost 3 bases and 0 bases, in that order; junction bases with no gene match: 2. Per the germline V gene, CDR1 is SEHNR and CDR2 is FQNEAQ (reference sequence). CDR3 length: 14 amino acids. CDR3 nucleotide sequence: TGTGCCAGCAGCTTCGCAGGGGGCTCCTACGAGCAGTACTTC. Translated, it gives CASSFAGGSYEQYF.

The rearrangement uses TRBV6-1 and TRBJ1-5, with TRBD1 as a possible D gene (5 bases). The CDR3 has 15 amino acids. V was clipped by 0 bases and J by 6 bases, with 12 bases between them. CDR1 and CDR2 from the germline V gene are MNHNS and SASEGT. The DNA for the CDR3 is TGTGCCAGCAGTGAAGCGAGAAGGGGTCGTCAGCCCCAGCATTTT. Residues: CASSEARRGRQPQHF.

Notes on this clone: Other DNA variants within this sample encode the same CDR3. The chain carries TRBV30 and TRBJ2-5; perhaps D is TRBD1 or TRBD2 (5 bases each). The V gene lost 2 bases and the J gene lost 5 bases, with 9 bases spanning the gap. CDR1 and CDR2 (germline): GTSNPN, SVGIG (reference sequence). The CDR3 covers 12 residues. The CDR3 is CAWSLGRETQYF. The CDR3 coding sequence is TGTGCCTGGAGTCTGGGACGGGAGACCCAGTACTTC.

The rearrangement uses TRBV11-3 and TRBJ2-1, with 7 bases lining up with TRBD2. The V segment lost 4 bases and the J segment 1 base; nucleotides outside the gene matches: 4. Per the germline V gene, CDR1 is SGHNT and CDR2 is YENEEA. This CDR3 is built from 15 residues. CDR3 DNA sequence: TGTGCCAGCAGCTGGAGCGGGATATCCTACAATGAGCAGTTCTTC. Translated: CASSWSGISYNEQFF.

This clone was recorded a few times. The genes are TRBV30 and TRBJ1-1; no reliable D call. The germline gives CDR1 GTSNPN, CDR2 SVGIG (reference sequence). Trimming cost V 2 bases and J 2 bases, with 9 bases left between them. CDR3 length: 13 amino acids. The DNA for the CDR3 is TGTGCCTGGAGTAGTGACGGTAACACTGAAGCTTTCTTT. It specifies CAWSSDGNTEAFF. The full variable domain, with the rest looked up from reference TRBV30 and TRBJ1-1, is SQTIHQWPATLVQPVGSPLSLECTVEGTSNPNLYWYRQAAGRGLQLLFYSVGIGQISSEVPQNLSASRPQDRQFILSSKKLLLSDSGFYLCAWSSDGNTEAFFGQGTRLTVV.

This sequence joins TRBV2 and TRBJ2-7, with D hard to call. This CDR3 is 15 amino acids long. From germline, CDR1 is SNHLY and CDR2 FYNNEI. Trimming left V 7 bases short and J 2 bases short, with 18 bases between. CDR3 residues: CASMRLRDSTYEQYF. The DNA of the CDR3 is TGTGCCAGCATGAGACTCCGTGACTCGACCTACGAGCAGTACTTC.